The source of this T cell receptor beta chain is a study of cytomegalovirus exposure and HLA in healthy donors. Overall study results and limits: Owing to their indistinguishability, certain V segments, notably TRBV6-2 and TRBV6-3, were excluded. Researchers catalogued roughly 170 TCR beta chains as cytomegalovirus-associated.

Comment on this clone: Antigen specificity is unknown.

The CDR3 is 13 amino acids. Germline V gene sequence: CDR1 SQVTM, CDR2 ANQGSEA. Trimming shortened V by 7 bases and J by 0 bases, and 12 bases separated the two germline ends. A multiplex PCR was run with 60 Vbeta primers and 13 Jbeta primers. Profiled with immunoSEQ multiplex PCR; TCRdb holds only in-frame clones, not every one. The sample holds fewer than 200,000 clones, about 81% seen once. The genes are TRBV29-1 and TRBJ1-1; TRBD1 is a possible D gene (5 bases). The sample was PBMCs. This clonotype was sampled from a girl aged 2 to 9 in good health and CMV-seropositive. The CDR3 spells CSGIRVMNTEAFF. CDR3 in DNA: TGCAGCGGGATCAGGGTAATGAACACTGAAGCTTTCTTT.